This T cell receptor beta chain is drawn from a study of T cell responses to AZD1222 COVID-19 vaccine. Measured with immunoSEQ multiplex PCR; TCRdb has only the in-frame clones, and not every one. The data contain just under 150,000 clones, 88% of them singletons. The CDR3 spans 14 residues. V lost 3 bases and J lost 7; bases outside the gene matches: 5. Germline V gene lookup returns CDR1 LNHNV and CDR2 YYDKDF (reference sequence). This clone came up once. The rearrangement joins TRBV15 to TRBJ2-2; 7 bases align to TRBD1. This sequence was found in an adult who received the MenACWY meningococcal vaccine as a control. This specimen consisted of peripheral blood, obtained 28 days after the second dose of the MenACWY control vaccine. In DNA form, the CDR3 reads TGTGCCACCAGCAGCAAAACAGGGGTCGGGGAGCTGTTTTTT. This encodes CATSSKTGVGELFF.